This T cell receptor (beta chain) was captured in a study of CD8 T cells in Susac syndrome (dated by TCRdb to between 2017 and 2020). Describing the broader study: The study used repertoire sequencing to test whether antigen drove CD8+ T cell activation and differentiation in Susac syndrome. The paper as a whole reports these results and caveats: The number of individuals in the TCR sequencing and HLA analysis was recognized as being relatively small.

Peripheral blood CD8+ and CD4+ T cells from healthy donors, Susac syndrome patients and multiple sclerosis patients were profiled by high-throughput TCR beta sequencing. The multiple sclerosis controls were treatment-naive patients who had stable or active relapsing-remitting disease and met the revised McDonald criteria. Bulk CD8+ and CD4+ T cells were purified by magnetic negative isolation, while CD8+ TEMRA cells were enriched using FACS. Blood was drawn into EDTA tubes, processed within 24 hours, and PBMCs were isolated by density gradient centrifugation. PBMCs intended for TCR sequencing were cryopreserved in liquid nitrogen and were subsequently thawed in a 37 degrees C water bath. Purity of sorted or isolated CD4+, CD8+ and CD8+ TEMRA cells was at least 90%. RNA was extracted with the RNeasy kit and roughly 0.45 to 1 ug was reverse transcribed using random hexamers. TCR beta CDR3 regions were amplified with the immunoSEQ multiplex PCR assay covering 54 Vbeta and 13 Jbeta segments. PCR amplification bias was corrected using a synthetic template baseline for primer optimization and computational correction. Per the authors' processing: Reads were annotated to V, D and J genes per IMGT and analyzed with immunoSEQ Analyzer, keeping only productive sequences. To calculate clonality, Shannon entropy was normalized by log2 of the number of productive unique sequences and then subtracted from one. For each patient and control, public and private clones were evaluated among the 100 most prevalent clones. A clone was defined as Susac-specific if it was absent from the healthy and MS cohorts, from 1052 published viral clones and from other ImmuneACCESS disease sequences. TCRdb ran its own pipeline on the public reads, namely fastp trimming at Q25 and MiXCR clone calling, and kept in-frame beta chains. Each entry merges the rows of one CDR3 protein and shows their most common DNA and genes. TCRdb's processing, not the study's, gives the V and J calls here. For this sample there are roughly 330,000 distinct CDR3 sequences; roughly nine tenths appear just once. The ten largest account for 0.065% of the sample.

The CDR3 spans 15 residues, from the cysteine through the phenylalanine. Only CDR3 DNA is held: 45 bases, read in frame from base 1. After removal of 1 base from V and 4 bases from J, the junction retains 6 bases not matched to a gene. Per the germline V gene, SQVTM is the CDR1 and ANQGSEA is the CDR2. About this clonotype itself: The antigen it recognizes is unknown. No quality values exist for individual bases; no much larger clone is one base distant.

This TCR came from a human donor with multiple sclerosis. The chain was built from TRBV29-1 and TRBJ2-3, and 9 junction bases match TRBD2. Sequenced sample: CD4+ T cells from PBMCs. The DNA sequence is TGCAGCGTTGAAGGGGGAGCGGGGGGACCAGATACGCAGTATTTT. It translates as CSVEGGAGGPDTQYF.